Only one count was recorded for the clone carrying this T cell receptor (beta chain). CDR1 is SQVTM, CDR2 ANQGSEA, per germline. This CDR3 comprises 13 residues. This specimen comes from a study of technical replicates of blood from a few donors. The data were produced by immunoSEQ multiplex PCR, yet TCRdb's version contains in-frame clones alone and is incomplete. Among 60,000 to 80,000 clones, 85% to 90% were seen once, and the ten largest hold approximately 5%. The TCR comes from a human donor in good health. Some clones in this sample may be carry-over from other donors' samples. The specimen sequenced was PBMCs. This chain joins TRBV29-1 and TRBJ2-5, with D possibly matching TRBD2 (6 bases). The CDR3: CSTTSWGEETQYF. Written as DNA, the CDR3 is TGCAGTACAACATCCTGGGGGGAAGAGACCCAGTACTTC.